Presented here are 12 T cell receptor beta chains from one specimen sequenced in a study of siplizumab effects on memory and regulatory T cells (dated by TCRdb to between 2018 and 2021). The receptor library was made with the immunoSEQ multiplex PCR assay. Sourced from immuneACCESS, this table was stored by TCRdb with only in-frame sequences that have V and J called. A share of the clones is absent; for the studies checked, an unresolved V gene accounts for under half, and the remainder has no known explanation. The sample yields over 55,000 clones; 83% were counted once. Roughly 3.8% of the sample lies in the top ten. Sequences were obtained from memory CD4+ T cells sorted from blood. This specimen's cell subset or site label, interpreted: unstimulated CD4+ memory T cells. These TCRs come from a human donor in good health.

V gene TRBV20-1 combines with J gene TRBJ1-1; D gene ambiguous. This CDR3 is built from 11 residues. The V end was cut by 1 base, the J end by 5 bases, with 5 bases between. Germline CDR1 and CDR2: DFQATT and SNEGSKA (reference sequence). The chain's CDR3 is CSARGETEAFF. Written as DNA, the CDR3 is TGCAGTGCTAGAGGGGAGACTGAAGCTTTCTTT.

The chain has TRBV7-2 and TRBJ2-6; no clear D. The CDR3 runs 15 residues. Germline V gives CDR1 SGHTA, CDR2 FQGNSA. V was shortened by 2 bases and J by 1 base, with 6 bases between the two germline ends. The CDR3 reads CASSLYQSGANVLTF. The DNA of the CDR3 is TGTGCCAGCAGCTTATACCAGTCTGGGGCCAACGTCCTGACTTTC.

The chain links TRBV7-6 to TRBJ2-7, with 9 bases aligning to TRBD2. The J segment lost 6 bases and the V segment lost 4 bases, leaving 7 bases of the junction unmatched. Germline CDR1 reads SGHVS; CDR2 reads FNYEAQ. The CDR3 loop spans 14 amino acids. The CDR3, as DNA: TGTGCCAGCAGCTCCCTAGCGGGAACTCGCGAGCAGTACTTC. This encodes CASSSLAGTREQYF.

J is TRBJ2-1 and V is TRBV5-4; 11 bases align to TRBD2. With 0 bases clipped from V and 4 bases from J, the junction kept 0 bases outside the gene matches. The CDR3 runs to 15 residues. Germline V gives CDR1 SGHNT, CDR2 YYREEE (reference sequence). The CDR3 here is CASSLGLAGYNEQFF. Here the CDR3 DNA reads TGTGCCAGCAGCTTGGGACTAGCGGGGTACAATGAGCAGTTCTTC.

The rearrangement links TRBV10-3 to TRBJ1-3; D call uncertain. Germline-derived CDR1 and CDR2 are ENHRY and SYGVKD. V dropped 2 bases and J dropped 9 bases, with 20 bases sitting between them. The CDR3 consists of 16 residues. CDR3 sequence (DNA): TGTGCCATCAGTGAGCGCAGGAGCAGGCGGAATGGCACCATATATTTT. Residues: CAISERRSRRNGTIYF.

The CDR3 bases are TGTGCTAGTGGTTCCCAACCGGGACAGGGCATGAATTCACCCCTCCACTTT. Translation gives CASGSQPGQGMNSPLHF. This chain links TRBV12-5 with TRBJ1-6, with 9 bases that match TRBD1. CDR3 length: 17 amino acids. The germline CDR1 and CDR2 sequences are LGHNT and FRNRAP. Losses at the gene ends were 4 bases for V and 7 bases for J; bases not matched to a gene: 11.

The rearrangement uses TRBV7-2 and TRBJ2-1; 8 bases map to TRBD2. The V and J ends lost 5 bases and 7 bases, in that order; junction bases with no gene match: 10. The V gene's germline CDR1 is SGHTA and CDR2 FQGNSA. The CDR3 runs 15 residues. The CDR3 bases are TGTGCCAGCAGCCGCGCCAGCGGGAGAGATAATGAGCAGTTCTTC. Amino acids: CASSRASGRDNEQFF.

The chain recombines TRBV29-1 with TRBJ2-5; no definite D call. The CDR3 is 12 residues long. Germline lookup yields CDR1 SQVTM and CDR2 ANQGSEA. Trimming stripped 4 bases from V and 3 bases from J, with 9 bases between. The CDR3 sequence: CSVGKGKETQYF. The CDR3, as DNA: TGCAGCGTTGGGAAAGGGAAAGAGACCCAGTACTTC.

The chain has TRBV7-2 and TRBJ2-5, with TRBD2 matching over 12 bases. The CDR3 totals 14 residues. V was pared by 3 bases and J by 11 bases, with 7 bases of the junction left unmatched. CDR1 is SGHTA, CDR2 FQGNSA, per germline. The CDR3 is CASSFPTSGSEQYF. As DNA, the CDR3 is TGTGCCAGCAGCTTCCCGACTAGCGGGAGTGAGCAGTACTTC.

The chain is built from TRBV23-1 and TRBJ2-7; D is possibly TRBD1 or TRBD2 (5 bases each). TRBV23-1 is placed among ORFs of uncertain function. Trimming pared 4 bases from V and 6 bases from J, leaving 25 bases between. The CDR3 totals 17 residues. Written as DNA, the CDR3 is TGCGCCAGCAGTCTCCGGGACCGCTCTGTGCTCCGCGGCGAGCAGTACTTC. Encoded protein: CASSLRDRSVLRGEQYF.

The rearrangement joins TRBV4-1 to TRBJ2-3; D is ambiguous. The V and J ends lost 4 bases and 5 bases respectively, with 19 bases between them. The CDR3 extends over 16 amino acids. Germline V lookup: CDR1 MGHRA, CDR2 YSYEKL. The CDR3 nucleotides are TGCGCCAGCAGCCCGCTCGGTCTCTTCGTGGGAGATACGCAGTATTTT. Residues: CASSPLGLFVGDTQYF.

The chain has TRBV4-1 and TRBJ1-2, with D possibly being TRBD1 (6 bases). Between the trimmed V and J ends, which lost 0 bases and 4 bases, there was a span of 12 bases. Germline V gene sequence: CDR1 MGHRA, CDR2 YSYEKL. The CDR3 has 15 residues. The CDR3 nucleotides read TGCGCCAGCAGCCAAGATCCGGGGGCGACCTATGGCTACACCTTC. Translating it yields CASSQDPGATYGYTF.